These 29 T cell receptor beta chains were all obtained from the same sample, sequenced in a study of T cell responses to AZD1222 COVID-19 vaccine. Profiled with immunoSEQ multiplex PCR; TCRdb holds only in-frame clones, not every one. The repertoire consists of some 140,000 clones, with roughly 85% occurring once and the leading ten covering around 8.3%. Sequencing used peripheral blood, obtained 28 days after the second dose of the MenACWY control vaccine. These receptors all come from an adult who received the MenACWY meningococcal vaccine as a control.

The chain couples TRBV19 to TRBJ2-2, with 9 bases lining up with TRBD2. CDR1 is LNHDA, CDR2 SQIVND, per germline (reference sequence). J lost 4 bases, V lost 7 bases, and 4 bases had no gene match. The CDR3 runs to 14 residues. CDR3 sequence: CASKILAGTGELFF. The CDR3 region has the DNA TGTGCCAGTAAAATACTAGCGGGCACCGGGGAGCTGTTTTTT.

The rearrangement links TRBV10-3 to TRBJ1-2, with 11 bases lining up with TRBD1. This CDR3 has 15 amino acids. V shed 4 bases and J 3 bases; nucleotides not matched to a gene: 4. Germline-derived CDR1 and CDR2 are ENHRY and SYGVKD. CDR3 protein: CAISGRTGGHYGYTF. CDR3 bases: TGTGCCATCAGTGGGAGGACAGGGGGCCACTATGGCTACACCTTC.

V and J are TRBV5-1 and TRBJ1-5, with D unclear. This CDR3 has 15 amino acids. Deletions cut 0 bases from V and 9 bases from J, with 16 bases between. Germline V gene data show CDR1 as SGHRS and CDR2 as YFSETQ. The CDR3 region has the DNA TGCGCCAGCAGCTTGGCGTCAGAAGTCGACCGGCCCCAGCATTTT. Protein: CASSLASEVDRPQHF. The variable domain in full, with the rest retrieved from reference TRBV5-1 and TRBJ1-5, is KAGVTQTPRYLIKTRGQQVTLSCSPISGHRSVSWYQQTPGQGLQFLFEYFSETQRNKGNFPGRFSGRQFSNSRSEMNVSTLELGDSALYLCASSLASEVDRPQHFGDGTRLSIL.

In the case of this clone: This sample includes further DNA sequences coding for the same CDR3. The V gene is TRBV11-3, the J gene TRBJ2-2, with a possible D match to TRBD1 (5 bases). With 1 base removed from V and 1 base from J, the gap between germline ends came to 7 bases. This CDR3 comprises 15 residues. The germline V gene encodes CDR1 SGHNT and CDR2 YENEEA. CDR3 in amino acids: CASSLGQGNTGELFF. The DNA of the CDR3 is TGTGCCAGCAGCTTAGGGCAGGGGAACACCGGGGAGCTGTTTTTT. The whole variable domain, remainder taken from reference TRBV11-3 and TRBJ2-2, is EAGVVQSPRYKIIEKKQPVAFWCNPISGHNTLYWYLQNLGQGPELLIRYENEEAVDDSQLPKDRFSAERLKGVDSTLKIQPAELGDSAVYLCASSLGQGNTGELFFGEGSRLTVL.

The CDR3 sequence: CASSLIGGETQYF. As DNA, the CDR3 is TGCGCCAGCAGCTTGATAGGGGGAGAGACCCAGTACTTC. The chain uses TRBV5-1 and TRBJ2-5, with D possibly being TRBD1 (6 bases). Per the germline V gene, CDR1 is SGHRS and CDR2 is YFSETQ. V gave up 1 base and J gave up 4 bases, with 8 bases separating them. The length of the CDR3 is 13 residues.

The genes are TRBV30 and TRBJ2-2; TRBD1 is a possible D gene (6 bases). Germline V gene lookup returns CDR1 GTSNPN and CDR2 SVGIG (reference sequence). The CDR3 loop spans 14 amino acids. V was shortened by 4 bases and J by 4 bases, with 13 bases between the two germline ends. The CDR3 protein is CAWKKQGSTGELFF. The CDR3 DNA reads as TGTGCCTGGAAAAAACAGGGAAGCACCGGGGAGCTGTTTTTT.

The table lists this clone with a count of one. CDR3 DNA: TGTGCCAGCAGCGAGCCCCCGGGGGGGCGACCGTATGGCTACACCTTC. Translated: CASSEPPGGRPYGYTF. This chain links TRBV9 with TRBJ1-2, with a weak D call TRBD1 (6 bases). V gave up 3 bases and J gave up 5 bases, with 20 bases separating them. Germline CDR1 is SGDLS and CDR2 is YYNGEE. This CDR3 is 16 amino acids long.

This clone was observed a single time. The chain employs TRBV15 and TRBJ2-7; no clear D. The CDR3 spans 12 residues. Germline CDR1 and CDR2: LNHNV and YYDKDF (reference sequence). Trimming pared 1 base from V and 3 bases from J, leaving 4 bases between. In DNA form, the CDR3 reads TGTGCCACCAGCAGAGTCTACTACGAGCAGTACTTC. The encoded protein is CATSRVYYEQYF.

The chain employs TRBV18 and TRBJ2-3; the D gene could be TRBD1 or TRBD2 (5 bases each). V was shortened by 0 bases and J by 5 bases, with 12 bases between the two germline ends. This CDR3 has 15 amino acids. Germline V CDR1 and CDR2: KGHSH, LQKENI. This CDR3 is CASSPPGTGGDTQYF. CDR3 in DNA: TGTGCCAGCTCACCACCCGGGACGGGTGGAGATACGCAGTATTTT.

This rearrangement joins TRBV4-1 to TRBJ1-1, with unresolved D. The CDR3 is 13 amino acids. The germline gives CDR1 MGHRA, CDR2 YSYEKL. Trimming took 4 bases from V and 3 from J, leaving 9 bases between them. The CDR3 DNA reads TGCGCCAGCAGCCCGGCGGGCCACACTGAAGCTTTCTTT. Its translation: CASSPAGHTEAFF.

This chain connects TRBV7-9 to TRBJ2-1; D is perhaps TRBD2 (6 bases). There are 16 residues in the CDR3. Germline CDR1 SEHNR, CDR2 FQNEAQ (reference sequence). Trimming stripped 1 base from V and 7 bases from J, with 17 bases between. Here the CDR3 DNA reads TGTGCCAGCAGCTTAGATTTGCGGGATGGATGGAATGAGCAGTTCTTC. This gives the protein CASSLDLRDGWNEQFF.

V gene TRBV30 combines with J gene TRBJ1-4; 8 bases are a match to TRBD1. The CDR3 loop spans 13 amino acids. In germline, CDR1 is GTSNPN, CDR2 SVGIG (reference sequence). With 6 bases clipped from V and 7 bases from J, the junction kept 7 bases outside the gene matches. For the CDR3, the DNA is TGTGCCTGCCTTGGCAGGGGGCGTGAAAAACTGTTTTTT. Its protein product is CACLGRGREKLFF.

The V call is TRBV25-1, the J call TRBJ1-5, with D possibly matching TRBD1 (5 bases). With 4 bases removed from V and 4 bases from J, the gap between germline ends came to 11 bases. This CDR3 comprises 14 residues. The germline V gene encodes CDR1 MGHDK and CDR2 SYGVNS. The CDR3 nucleotides are TGTGCCAGCAGTGGCACGTGGGGGAATCAGCCCCAGCATTTT. Translating it yields CASSGTWGNQPQHF.

The CDR3 reads CASRGQGAVTEAFF. For the CDR3, the DNA is TGTGCCAGCAGGGGACAGGGGGCGGTCACTGAAGCTTTCTTT. The chain combines TRBV6-5 with TRBJ1-1; TRBD1 matches at 12 bases. The germline gives CDR1 MNHEY, CDR2 SVGAGI. This CDR3 has 14 amino acids. Trimming removed 6 bases from V and 4 bases from J; junction bases left unmatched: 3.

The rearrangement joins TRBV5-1 to TRBJ1-2, with D maybe TRBD1 (5 bases). Germline V gene data show CDR1 as SGHRS and CDR2 as YFSETQ. Trimming stripped 4 bases from V and 4 bases from J, with 14 bases between. The CDR3 is made up of 14 amino acids. CDR3 bases: TGCGCCAGCAGCCCACAATACGGGACCTATGGCTACACCTTC. This gives the protein CASSPQYGTYGYTF.

V usage is TRBV7-2 and J usage is TRBJ2-7, with 16 bases lining up with TRBD2. Trimming took 4 bases from V and 1 from J; bases not matched to a gene: 7. Germline CDR1 reads SGHTA; CDR2 reads FQGNSA. CDR3 length: 18 residues. For the CDR3, the DNA is TGTGCCAGCAGCTGGGGGACTAGCGGGAGGGCACTTTCCTACGAGCAGTACTTC. Encoded protein: CASSWGTSGRALSYEQYF.

This clone has just one count. The chain is built from TRBV24-1 and TRBJ2-7, with D possibly being TRBD2 (7 bases). V lost 6 bases and J 2 bases, leaving 16 bases between the germline ends. The V gene's germline CDR1 is KGHDR and CDR2 SFDVKD. The CDR3 totals 15 residues. The CDR3 DNA is TGTGCCACCAGTCCGGGGGGCTGGTTAACCTACGAGCAGTACTTC. Protein product: CATSPGGWLTYEQYF.

This chain uses TRBV6-5 with TRBJ1-3; no clear D gene. V lost 6 bases, J lost 2 bases, and 11 bases lay in between. The length of the CDR3 is 14 residues. The germline gives CDR1 MNHEY, CDR2 SVGAGI. CDR3 in amino acids: CASRRDETGNTIYF. The CDR3 DNA sequence: TGTGCCAGCAGGCGAGACGAAACTGGAAACACCATATATTTT.

V gene TRBV2 combines with J gene TRBJ1-2; D remains unclear. In germline, CDR1 is SNHLY, CDR2 FYNNEI. Trimming removed 1 base at V and 1 base at J, with 4 bases between. This CDR3 is 13 amino acids long. The CDR3 region has the DNA TGTGCCAGCAGTGAAGGCAGTAACTATGGCTACACCTTC. Amino acid sequence: CASSEGSNYGYTF.

The rearrangement uses TRBV15 and TRBJ2-3; TRBD2 aligns across 7 bases. Germline V gives CDR1 LNHNV, CDR2 YYDKDF (reference sequence). Trimming removed 3 bases from V and 2 bases from J; junction bases left unmatched: 5. This CDR3 is built from 15 residues. The CDR3 DNA follows: TGTGCCACCAGCAGCGGGACTATCTCCACAGATACGCAGTATTTT. Its protein product is CATSSGTISTDTQYF.

V is TRBV5-1 and J is TRBJ1-1; TRBD1 matches 7 bases. The germline CDR1 and CDR2 sequences are SGHRS and YFSETQ. The CDR3 loop spans 14 amino acids. After removal of 3 bases from V and 4 bases from J, the junction contained 6 bases not matched to a gene. The CDR3 DNA sequence: TGCGCCAGCAGCTCACTGACAGGGTTCACTGAAGCTTTCTTT. This translates into CASSSLTGFTEAFF. The full variable domain, rest sourced from reference TRBV5-1 and TRBJ1-1, is KAGVTQTPRYLIKTRGQQVTLSCSPISGHRSVSWYQQTPGQGLQFLFEYFSETQRNKGNFPGRFSGRQFSNSRSEMNVSTLELGDSALYLCASSSLTGFTEAFFGQGTRLTVV.

V and J are TRBV28 and TRBJ1-2, with 8 nucleotides matching TRBD1. Germline CDR1 and CDR2: MDHEN and SYDVKM. With 6 bases clipped from V and 4 bases from J, the junction kept 4 bases outside the gene matches. The CDR3 consists of 13 residues. Here the CDR3 reads CASRPDRGYGYTF. CDR3 bases: TGTGCCAGCAGACCCGACAGGGGCTATGGCTACACCTTC.

This clone turned up a few times. The rearrangement links TRBV5-1 to TRBJ1-1, with 8 bases identical to TRBD1. Germline CDR1 SGHRS, CDR2 YFSETQ. The CDR3 runs 14 residues. J lost 4 bases, V lost 3 bases, and 5 bases had no gene match. The CDR3 region is CASSSTGVVTEAFF. The CDR3 DNA follows: TGCGCCAGCAGCTCGACAGGGGTCGTCACTGAAGCTTTCTTT.

The chain has TRBV5-1 and TRBJ1-6; TRBD1 is a possible D gene (5 bases). V lost 4 bases, J lost 9 bases, and 20 bases lay in between. This CDR3 has 16 amino acids. Germline loops: CDR1 SGHRS, CDR2 YFSETQ. The CDR3 is CASSPWTFEGSSPLHF. The CDR3 nucleotides read TGCGCCAGCAGCCCCTGGACGTTCGAGGGGAGTTCACCCCTCCACTTT.

This clone came up a few times. The chain has TRBV30 and TRBJ1-1; 9 bases match TRBD1. CDR1 and CDR2 from the germline V gene are GTSNPN and SVGIG (reference sequence). The CDR3 has 14 residues. The V and J ends lost 6 bases and 10 bases, in that order; junction bases with no gene match: 15. CDR3 DNA: TGTGCCTGTAGGGACAGGGTAGGATCTTCGGTAGCTTTCTTT. Translation gives CACRDRVGSSVAFF.

The chain recombines TRBV7-9 with TRBJ1-3; 9 bases align to TRBD1. Germline V gene lookup returns CDR1 SEHNR and CDR2 FQNEAQ (reference sequence). The length of the CDR3 is 19 residues. With V trimmed by 1 base and J by 2 bases, 12 bases remained unmatched. CDR3 bases: TGTGCCAGCAGCTTAGAGGGCGGCGGGGGACAGGGCCCTGGAAACACCATATATTTT. Translated: CASSLEGGGGQGPGNTIYF.

This clone was recorded only once. V usage is TRBV24-1 and J usage is TRBJ1-5, with D uncertain. V was trimmed by 4 bases and J by 5 bases, leaving 5 bases between them. Germline CDR1 KGHDR, CDR2 SFDVKD. The CDR3 is 12 residues long. As DNA, the CDR3 is TGTGCCACCAGTGACCATCATCAGCCCCAGCATTTT. This translates into CATSDHHQPQHF.

This clone came up a few times. The CDR3 DNA follows: TGCGCCAGCAGGTCAGGAGGGCGAGAAAAACTGTTTTTT. Translated, it gives CASRSGGREKLFF. V is TRBV5-1 and J is TRBJ1-4; D call uncertain. This CDR3 is 13 amino acids long. V was pared by 5 bases and J by 8 bases, with 13 bases between. The germline V gene encodes CDR1 SGHRS and CDR2 YFSETQ.

This chain joins TRBV12-3 or TRBV12-4 and TRBJ1-6, with D possibly TRBD1 on 6 matching bases. There are 13 residues in the CDR3. Trimming left V 5 bases short and J 7 bases short, with 9 bases between. CDR3 bases: TGTGCCAGCAGTCGGACAGCCAATTCACCCCTCCACTTT. Protein sequence: CASSRTANSPLHF.